Detailed here is one T cell receptor beta chain. What it recognizes is unknown. The sample belongs to a study of T cells in localized non-small cell lung cancer. V lost 5 bases, J lost 4 bases, and 9 bases lay in between. Germline V lookup: CDR1 MDHEN, CDR2 SYDVKM. The CDR3 totals 13 residues. Some clones are missing from TCRdb's copy, which holds only in-frame ones; the method was immunoSEQ multiplex PCR. The sample carries around 1,500 clones, 15% to 20% recorded once. Study results and limitations: A median of 57 clones ranked among the top 100 in tumor appeared in adjacent lung. Heterogeneity within the tumor remains possible, as just one region underwent sequencing. Patients showing higher blood T cell density tended to see longer overall survival.

The sample consisted of normal lung tissue next to the tumor, taken before any cancer treatment. This chain connects TRBV28 to TRBJ1-5; the D is unclear. The TCR sequence derives from a male donor at least 60 years old with stage I lung adenocarcinoma. As DNA, the CDR3 is TGTGCCAGCAGTGAGGGAGGGAATCAGCCCCAGCATTTT. Amino acid sequence: CASSEGGNQPQHF.